This T cell receptor beta chain was captured in a study of regulatory T cells in long-lasting Graves disease. Study-level results: Accuracy could have been hurt by small sample size.

Arm-PCR of CDR3 regions and iRepertoire HTBI primers were used to build TCR beta libraries. One entry per CDR3 protein results from TCRdb running MiXCR on the multiplex PCR reads. The sample has 350,000 to 550,000 distinct CDR3 sequences, roughly 15% seen once. Notes on this clonotype: The antigen is not known.

The CDR3 runs to 12 residues. V shed 6 bases and J shed 8 bases, with 13 bases lying between them. Germline CDR1 reads ENHRY; CDR2 reads SYGVKD. This sample's time point: newly diagnosed GD, antithyroid drugs for less than 3 months. The TCR library was made from RNA extracted from PBMCs. The same specimen was also included in a second study, on T cells in Graves' hyperthyroidism and ophthalmopathy. Turning to that study: If no ophthalmopathy progression occurred within 18 months, Graves' hyperthyroidism was stable. Primed by the HTBI set, a first-round RT-PCR was run on the TCR CDR3.

The specimen was peripheral blood mononuclear cells (PBMCs), collected at new diagnosis, from a patient treated with antithyroid drugs. This sequence originates from a woman younger than 35 with Graves disease. The gene calls are TRBV10-3 and TRBJ1-2; D is uncertain. The CDR3 spells CAIRLDPRGYTF. For the CDR3, the DNA is TGTGCCATCAGGCTAGATCCACGGGGCTACACCTTC.